In this sample, the clone carrying this T cell receptor (beta chain) turned up many times. The antigen is unknown. The data derive from a study of T-cell memory formation after mild COVID-19. Study results and caveats: Clones that contracted from day 15 to 85 had balanced CD4/CD8; later expanders were CD4+ biased.

TCRdb recomputed calls from the 5' RACE reads with MiXCR, one row per CDR3 protein. This sample has about 320,000 distinct CDR3 sequences; more than 13% occur once, and the top ten carry around 20%. The receptor's source is a man between 18 and 35 years old who had mild COVID-19 (a few samples of this study predate the infection). Cell type and time point are not known. The source material was PBMCs or a T cell subset sorted from them (not recorded which).

This chain's CDR3 is CASSFRGDTGELFF. CDR3 sequence (DNA): TGCGCCAGCAGCTTCAGGGGGGACACCGGGGAGCTGTTTTTT. The gene calls are TRBV5-1 and TRBJ2-2; D is perhaps TRBD1 (7 bases). The CDR3 spans 14 residues. The V gene's germline CDR1 is SGHRS and CDR2 YFSETQ. Trimming pared 2 bases from V and 3 bases from J, leaving 8 bases between.